The 16 T cell receptor beta chains given below trace back to one sample, sequenced in a study of metastatic and nonmetastatic thyroid tumors. No treatment of any kind had been given to any patient before thyroid surgery. TCRdb reanalyzed the PCR reads via MiXCR. The sample shows roughly 14,000 clones, 32% of them seen only once. The specimen sequenced was tumor tissue. These receptors were obtained from a female donor with papillary thyroid cancer or a benign thyroid nodule (not recorded which). Some clones in this sample may be carry-over from other donors' samples.

This chain uses TRBV12-3 or TRBV12-4 with TRBJ2-3; 13 nucleotides agree with TRBD2. The CDR3 loop spans 15 amino acids. V lost 3 bases and J lost 5; bases outside the gene matches: 2. The DNA of the CDR3 is TGTGCCAGCAGTTTTAGACTAGCGGGAGGAGATACGCAGTATTTT. Protein product: CASSFRLAGGDTQYF.

This clone was detected ten times or more. V is TRBV20-1 and J is TRBJ1-5, with 8 bases matching TRBD1. After removal of 0 bases from V and 6 bases from J, the junction contained 7 bases not matched to a gene. The germline CDR1 and CDR2 sequences are DFQATT and SNEGSKA (reference sequence). CDR3 size: 15 residues. As DNA, the CDR3 is TGCAGTGCTAGAGATCAGGGGGCAGGTAGTCAGCCCCAGCATTTT. This translates into CSARDQGAGSQPQHF.

This chain joins TRBV20-1 and TRBJ2-7, with 13 bases that match TRBD2. The CDR3 has 15 residues. Germline CDR1 reads DFQATT; CDR2 reads SNEGSKA (reference sequence). V lost 2 bases, J lost 0 bases, and 1 base stayed unmatched. This chain's CDR3 is CSARRTSGGSYEQYF. DNA of the CDR3: TGCAGTGCTAGAAGGACTAGCGGGGGCTCCTACGAGCAGTACTTC.

For this clone: A read error may account for a junction end that differs from germline. The V call is TRBV11-1, the J call TRBJ2-3; TRBD2 might be the D (5 bases). This CDR3 is 15 amino acids long. Germline CDR1 is SGHAT and CDR2 is FQDESV (reference sequence). The CDR3 nucleotides read TGTGCCAGCTGCCCCCGGAGCGGCAGCACAGATACGCATTATTTT. This encodes CASCPRSGSTDTHYF.

This clone came up a few times. The chain couples TRBV28 to TRBJ2-3, with unresolved D. V lost 2 bases to trimming and J lost 2 bases, with 5 bases between them. Germline values: CDR1 MDHEN, CDR2 SYDVKM. The CDR3 totals 13 residues. This CDR3 reads CASSLTITDTQYF. The CDR3 DNA reads as TGTGCCAGCAGTTTAACCATCACAGATACGCAGTATTTT.

The CDR3 sequence is CASTLRSAGAETQYF. The CDR3 bases are TGTGCCAGCACCCTGAGGTCAGCGGGGGCAGAGACCCAGTACTTC. The chain recombines TRBV2 with TRBJ2-5; 8 nucleotides agree with TRBD2. The CDR3 has 15 amino acids. The trim removed 7 bases at V and 4 bases at J, leaving 11 bases unmatched. Germline loops: CDR1 SNHLY, CDR2 FYNNEI.

In its sample, this clone ranks as large (0.1 to 1%). The chain uses TRBV12-3 or TRBV12-4 and TRBJ2-7; 7 nucleotides align to TRBD1. V shed 3 bases, J shed 2 bases, and the junction held 4 bases outside the gene matches. The CDR3 covers 14 residues. The CDR3 nucleotides are TGTGCCAGCAGTTTCACCGGGACAGCCTACGAGCAGTACTTC. Translating it yields CASSFTGTAYEQYF.

This clone was counted at least ten times. The rearrangement links TRBV5-1 to TRBJ1-2; TRBD1 matches at 7 bases. The V gene end was trimmed by 0 bases and the J gene end by 4 bases; junction bases not matched to a gene: 0. Looked up from germline, CDR1 is SGHRS and CDR2 is YFSETQ. The CDR3 contains 13 residues. The CDR3 DNA follows: TGCGCCAGCAGCTTGGACAGGGGCTATGGCTACACCTTC. Residues: CASSLDRGYGYTF.

Ten or more counts support this clone. This chain links TRBV3-1 with TRBJ2-3; D gene uncertain. V lost 2 bases and J 6 bases, leaving 3 bases between the germline ends. Germline CDR1 is LGHDT and CDR2 is YNNKEL (reference sequence). This CDR3 spans 11 amino acids. In DNA form, the CDR3 reads TGTGCCAGCAGCCAAAGTGATACGCAGTATTTT. As protein: CASSQSDTQYF.

This clone was observed many times. A read error may be the cause here, since a much bigger clone is one base away. The chain carries TRBV2 and TRBJ1-1; no clear D. The length of the CDR3 is 14 residues. The germline V gene has CDR1 SNHLY and CDR2 FYNNEI. Here the CDR3 reads CASSGGLSNTETFF. CDR3 nucleotide sequence: TGTGCCAGCAGTGGTGGCCTCTCTAACACTGAAACTTTCTTT.

This clone is medium-sized (0.01 to 0.1%) within its sample. The chain joins TRBV6-2 or TRBV6-3 to TRBJ2-7; unclear D gene. Germline V gene data show CDR1 as MNHEY and CDR2 as SVGEGT. The CDR3 sequence is 13 residues long. V lost 0 bases and J lost 3, with 6 bases in between. DNA for the CDR3: TGTGCCAGCAGTTACTCTTATAACTACGAGCAGTACTTC. Its protein product is CASSYSYNYEQYF.

The table lists this clone with many counts. This rearrangement joins TRBV14 to TRBJ2-1, with D hard to call. This CDR3 contains 13 residues. Trimming shortened V by 2 bases and J by 7 bases, and 9 bases separated the two germline ends. Per the germline V gene, CDR1 is SGHDN and CDR2 is FVKESK. The CDR3 loop reads CASSQTALNEQFF. CDR3 nucleotide sequence: TGTGCCAGCAGCCAAACCGCGTTGAATGAGCAGTTCTTC.

This clone is medium-sized within its sample. The chain uses TRBV2 and TRBJ2-7; 9 bases match TRBD2. The CDR3 runs to 15 residues. After removal of 7 bases from V and 2 bases from J, the junction contained 9 bases not matched to a gene. Germline CDR1 SNHLY, CDR2 FYNNEI. CDR3 region: CASKAGGFGAYEQYF. Here the CDR3 DNA reads TGTGCCAGCAAGGCGGGAGGGTTCGGTGCCTACGAGCAGTACTTC.

This clone was seen a handful of times. Sequence at one end of the junction differs from germline and may be a read error. V and J are TRBV28 and TRBJ1-5; the D gene is possibly TRBD1 (6 bases). The CDR3 has 12 amino acids. The germline gives CDR1 MDHEN, CDR2 SYDVKM. CDR3 loop: CASSSQGRPHHF. Written as DNA, the CDR3 is TGTGCCAGCAGTTCGCAGGGGAGGCCCCATCATTTT.

This clone was seen more than once but under ten times. This may come from a read error, since a much larger clone is one base off. Other DNA sequences in this sample translate to the same CDR3. The chain carries TRBV9 and TRBJ1-5; possibly TRBD1 for D (6 bases). CDR1 SGDLS and CDR2 YYNGEE come from the germline V gene. CDR3 size: 13 residues. CDR3 amino acids: CASSGGGNQPQHF. CDR3 nucleotides: TGTGCCAGTAGCGGGGGCGGGAATCAGCCCCAGCATTTT.

This clone has at least ten counts. Here the CDR3 reads CASSYSGTSGSRDTQYF. The CDR3 bases are TGTGCCAGCAGCTATTCGGGGACTAGCGGGAGTAGGGATACGCAGTATTTT. This chain links TRBV27 with TRBJ2-3, with 14 bases aligning to TRBD2. Germline CDR1 is MNHEY and CDR2 is SMNVEV (reference sequence). The CDR3 is made up of 17 amino acids. V lost 6 bases and J lost 6; bases outside the gene matches: 11.